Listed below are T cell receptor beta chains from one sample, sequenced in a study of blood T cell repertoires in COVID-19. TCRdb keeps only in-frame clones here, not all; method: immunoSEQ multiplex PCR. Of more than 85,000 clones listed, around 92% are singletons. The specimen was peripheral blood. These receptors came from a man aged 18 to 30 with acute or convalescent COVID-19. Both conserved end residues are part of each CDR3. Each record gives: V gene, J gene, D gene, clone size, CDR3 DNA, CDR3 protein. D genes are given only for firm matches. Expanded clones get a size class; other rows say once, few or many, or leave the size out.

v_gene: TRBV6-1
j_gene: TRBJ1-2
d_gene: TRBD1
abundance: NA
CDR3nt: TGTGCCAGCAGTGAAGGACAGGGAAGGATTGGCTACACCTTC
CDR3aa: CASSEGQGRIGYTF

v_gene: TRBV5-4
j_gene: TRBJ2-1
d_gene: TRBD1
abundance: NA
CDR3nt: TGTGCCAGTAGCACAGGACAGGGACGCGACAATGAGCAGTTCTTC
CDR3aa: CASSTGQGRDNEQFF

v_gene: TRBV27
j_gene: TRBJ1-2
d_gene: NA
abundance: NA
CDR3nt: TGTGCCAGCACTTCCCCAGGGCTCATCCCTTATGGCTACACCTTC
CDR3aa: CASTSPGLIPYGYTF

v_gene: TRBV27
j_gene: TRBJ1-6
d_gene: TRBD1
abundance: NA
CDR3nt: TGTGCCAGCAGTTTGAGGGACAGTTCGAATTCACCCCTCCACTTT
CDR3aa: CASSLRDSSNSPLHF

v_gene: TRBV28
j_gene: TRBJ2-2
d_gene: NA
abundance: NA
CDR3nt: TGTGCCAGCAGCTCCGGGAGCGGGGAGCTGTTTTTT
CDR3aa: CASSSGSGELFF

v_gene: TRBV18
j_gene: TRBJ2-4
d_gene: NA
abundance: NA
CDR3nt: TGTGCCAGCTCACCGGCGGGGAGTGAAAACATTCAGTACTTC
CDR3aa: CASSPAGSENIQYF

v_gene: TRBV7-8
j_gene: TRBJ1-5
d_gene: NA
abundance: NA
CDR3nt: TGTGCCAGCAGCTTAGCCAGGGTCCCCAATCAGCCCCAGCATTTT
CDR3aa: CASSLARVPNQPQHF

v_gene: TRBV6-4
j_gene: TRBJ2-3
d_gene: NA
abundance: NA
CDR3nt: TGTGCCAGCAGTGACACTAGGACAGATACGCAGTATTTT
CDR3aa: CASSDTRTDTQYF

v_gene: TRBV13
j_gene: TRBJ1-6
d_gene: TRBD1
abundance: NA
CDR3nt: TGTGCCAGCAGCCAGACAGGGGGTAATTCACCCCTCCACTTT
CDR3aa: CASSQTGGNSPLHF

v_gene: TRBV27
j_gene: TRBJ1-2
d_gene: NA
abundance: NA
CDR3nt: TGTGCCAGCAGTGGCGGCCACCGCGACTACTATGGCTACACCTTC
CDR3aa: CASSGGHRDYYGYTF

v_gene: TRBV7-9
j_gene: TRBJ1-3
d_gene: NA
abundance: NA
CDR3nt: TGTGCCAGCAGCACTAGCTCAATCCACTCTGGAAACACCATATATTTT
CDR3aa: CASSTSSIHSGNTIYF

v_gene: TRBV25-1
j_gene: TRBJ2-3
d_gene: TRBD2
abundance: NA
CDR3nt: TGTGCCAGCAGTGACCGTATACTAGCGGGGACCACAGATACGCAGTATTTT
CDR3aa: CASSDRILAGTTDTQYF

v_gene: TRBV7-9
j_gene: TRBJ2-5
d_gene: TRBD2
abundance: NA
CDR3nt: TGTGCCAGCAACTTAGGACTAGCGGGAGTAAAAGAGACCCAGTACTTC
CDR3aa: CASNLGLAGVKETQYF

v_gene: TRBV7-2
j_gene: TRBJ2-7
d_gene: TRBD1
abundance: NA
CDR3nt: TGTGCCAGCAGCTCAAGACAGGGGGCAAAAGAGCAGTACTTC
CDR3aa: CASSSRQGAKEQYF

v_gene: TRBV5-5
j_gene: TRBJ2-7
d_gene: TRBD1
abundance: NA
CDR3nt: TGTGCCAGCAGCTTGGCCGCGCAGGGGGTCCTCTACGAGCAGTACTTC
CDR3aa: CASSLAAQGVLYEQYF

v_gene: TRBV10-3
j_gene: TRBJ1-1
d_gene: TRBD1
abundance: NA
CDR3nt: TGTGCCATCAGACTCACCCGGGACAGTAACACTGAAGCTTTCTTT
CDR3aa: CAIRLTRDSNTEAFF

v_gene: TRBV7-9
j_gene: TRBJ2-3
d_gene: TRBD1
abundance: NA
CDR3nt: TGTGCCAGCAGCCCCCCAGGGCCGGGACAGGGCACAGATACGCAGTATTTT
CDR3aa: CASSPPGPGQGTDTQYF

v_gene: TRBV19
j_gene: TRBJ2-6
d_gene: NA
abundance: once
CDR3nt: TGTGCCAGTTGGAGGGGGGGAGCAGGGGCCAACGTCCTGACTTTC
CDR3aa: CASWRGGAGANVLTF

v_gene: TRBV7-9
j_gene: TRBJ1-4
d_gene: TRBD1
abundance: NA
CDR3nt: TGTGCCAGCAGCTCGAGGGACAGGGGTAATGAAAAACTGTTTTTT
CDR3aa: CASSSRDRGNEKLFF

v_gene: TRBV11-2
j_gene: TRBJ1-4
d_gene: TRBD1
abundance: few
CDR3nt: TGTGCCAGCACCGCCGGGACAGGAGGAGAAAAACTGTTTTTT
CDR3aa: CASTAGTGGEKLFF

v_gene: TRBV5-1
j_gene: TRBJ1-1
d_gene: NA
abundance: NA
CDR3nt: TGCGCCAGCAGCTTGGTCTCCACCCCCGGTGGCACTGAAGCTTTCTTT
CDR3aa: CASSLVSTPGGTEAFF

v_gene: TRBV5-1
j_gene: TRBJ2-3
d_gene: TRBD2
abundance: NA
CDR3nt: TGCGCCAGCAGCTTAAAGACTAGCGGGGGAAGCACAGATACGCAGTATTTT
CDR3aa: CASSLKTSGGSTDTQYF

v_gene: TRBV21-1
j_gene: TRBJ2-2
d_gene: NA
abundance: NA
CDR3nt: TGTGCCAGCACCTTTGGGCGGAACAGGGCCCAGCGGGGGAACACCGGGGAGCTGTTTTTT
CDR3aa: CASTFGRNRAQRGNTGELFF

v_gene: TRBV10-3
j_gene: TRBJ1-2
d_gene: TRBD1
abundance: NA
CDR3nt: TGTGCCATCAGTGGAGAATTTCCGGGACAGGGGAAAGGCTACACCTTC
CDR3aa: CAISGEFPGQGKGYTF

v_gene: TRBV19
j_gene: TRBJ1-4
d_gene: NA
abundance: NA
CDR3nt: TGTGCCAGTAAGCCTCAAATCCTGTCGGGGGGATCAAGGGAAAAACTGTTTTTT
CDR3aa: CASKPQILSGGSREKLFF

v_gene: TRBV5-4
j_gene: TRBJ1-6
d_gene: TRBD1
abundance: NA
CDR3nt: TGTGCCAGCAGCAGAGTAACAGGGGTGGTGGGTTCACCCCTCCACTTT
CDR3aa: CASSRVTGVVGSPLHF

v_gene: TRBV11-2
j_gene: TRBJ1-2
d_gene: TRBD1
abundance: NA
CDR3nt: TGTGCCAGCAGCTTCGAGGACAGGCAAAGTACGTGGGGCTACACCTTC
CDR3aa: CASSFEDRQSTWGYTF

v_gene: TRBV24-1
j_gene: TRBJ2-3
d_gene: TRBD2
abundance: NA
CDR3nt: TGTGCCACCAGTGTGGGAGGGTACACAGATACGCAGTATTTT
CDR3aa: CATSVGGYTDTQYF

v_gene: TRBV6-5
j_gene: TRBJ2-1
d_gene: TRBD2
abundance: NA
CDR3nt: TGTGCCACCCGCTCGTCTAGCGGGAGGTTGGATGAGCAGTTCTTC
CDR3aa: CATRSSSGRLDEQFF

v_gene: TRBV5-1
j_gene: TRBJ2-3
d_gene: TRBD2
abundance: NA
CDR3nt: TGCGCCAGCAGCCCTGGGGGACTAGCGGCAGATACGCAGTATTTT
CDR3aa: CASSPGGLAADTQYF

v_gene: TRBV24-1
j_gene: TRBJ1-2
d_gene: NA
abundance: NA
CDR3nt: TGTGCCACCAGTGTACAGGGTTGGGATGGCTACACCTTC
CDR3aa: CATSVQGWDGYTF

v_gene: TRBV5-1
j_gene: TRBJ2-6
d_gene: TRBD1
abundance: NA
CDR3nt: TGCGCCAGCAGGGTGTTCGGGACAGGGGGCGCCGGGGCCAACGTCCTGACTTTC
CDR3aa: CASRVFGTGGAGANVLTF

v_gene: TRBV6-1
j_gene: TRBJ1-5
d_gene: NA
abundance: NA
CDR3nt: TGTGCCAGCAGTGAATTCGGAGGCGGAGGAAGCAATCAGCCCCAGCATTTT
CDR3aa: CASSEFGGGGSNQPQHF

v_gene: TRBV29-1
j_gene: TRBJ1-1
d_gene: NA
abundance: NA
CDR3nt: TGCAGCTCACGGACAGATGAAGCTTTCTTT
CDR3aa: CSSRTDEAFF

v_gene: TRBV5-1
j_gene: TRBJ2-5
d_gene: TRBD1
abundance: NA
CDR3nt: TGCGCCAGCAGCTTGAACAGGGGGTTGGGGACCCAGTACTTC
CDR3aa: CASSLNRGLGTQYF

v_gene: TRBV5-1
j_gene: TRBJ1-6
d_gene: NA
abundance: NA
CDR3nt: TGCGCCAGCAGCTTGGGTGGGGAGGCATCACCCCTCCACTTT
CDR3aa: CASSLGGEASPLHF

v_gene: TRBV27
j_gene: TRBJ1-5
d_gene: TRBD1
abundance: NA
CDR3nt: TGTGCCAGCAGTTCGGGACAGGGGACTCGAAATCAGCCCCAGCATTTT
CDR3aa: CASSSGQGTRNQPQHF

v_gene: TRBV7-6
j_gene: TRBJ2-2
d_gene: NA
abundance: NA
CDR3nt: TGTGCCAGCAGCTTGGGGGGGACAAACTTAAACACCGGGGAGCTGTTTTTT
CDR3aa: CASSLGGTNLNTGELFF

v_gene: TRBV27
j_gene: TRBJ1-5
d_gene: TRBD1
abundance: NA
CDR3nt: TGTGCCAGCAGTTTGACAGGGCCTAGTCAGCCCCAGCATTTT
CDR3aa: CASSLTGPSQPQHF

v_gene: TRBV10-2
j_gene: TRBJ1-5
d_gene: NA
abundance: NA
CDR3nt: TGCGCCAGCAGTGAGTTCCCGGGGAACCAGCCCCAGCATTTT
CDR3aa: CASSEFPGNQPQHF

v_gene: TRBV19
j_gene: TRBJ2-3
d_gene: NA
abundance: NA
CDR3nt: TGTGCCAGTAGTTTACTTATCAACCGACAGGCGAGCACAGATACGCAGTATTTT
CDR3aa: CASSLLINRQASTDTQYF

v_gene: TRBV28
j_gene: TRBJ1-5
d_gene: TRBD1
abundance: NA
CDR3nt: TGTGCCAGCAGTCCGACTTATATCCCGGGACAGGGAATTGGAACGGTTAGCAATCAGCCCCAGCATTTT
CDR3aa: CASSPTYIPGQGIGTVSNQPQHF